Following are 22 T cell receptor delta chains from one sample sequenced in a study of γδ T cells in repeated Plasmodium falciparum infection. TCRdb reanalyzed the multiplex PCR reads using CATT. The data show over 55,000 delta-chain clones, 1.7% seen once. Gammadelta T cells were flow-sorted from PBMC into Vgamma9/Vdelta2+ and Vdelta2-negative populations for bulk analysis. The sequencing sample was made of gamma-delta T cells from blood. The receptors here all came from a pool of human donors (malaria-infected and uninfected, not separated).

This clone was observed at least ten times. The protein given by TCRdb reflects a much larger clone and differs at residue 7 from this DNA's translation, likely from a read error; the protein shown is the DNA's translation. The chain carries TRDV1 and TRDJ1; D unclear. The CDR3 runs 16 residues. Per the germline V gene, CDR1 is TSWWSYY and CDR2 is QGS. Trimming cost V 4 bases and J 0 bases, with 15 bases left between them. The CDR3 DNA is TGTGCTCTTGGGGGCCGCCCCGCTTTCCACACCGATAAACTCATCTTT. Its translation: CALGGRPAFHTDKLIF.

Note on this clone: TCRdb's protein for this DNA is that of a much larger clone and differs from the translation at residue 13, likely a read error; the protein shown is the DNA translation. The J gene is TRDJ1, the V gene TRDV1; 10 bases agree with TRDD3. Germline CDR1 is TSWWSYY and CDR2 is QGS. The CDR3 contains 18 residues. V shed 5 bases, J shed 3 bases, and the junction held 15 bases outside the gene matches. The chain's CDR3 is CALGTHLGDKYNPDKLIF. DNA for the CDR3: TGTGCTCTTGGGACCCACCTGGGGGATAAGTATAACCCCGATAAACTCATCTTT.

This clone has a handful of counts. Since a far larger clone is one base different, this is likely a read error. In the same sample, other DNA sequences code for this CDR3. The chain is built from TRDV2 and TRDJ3, with 8 bases identical to TRDD3. The J gene, missing from TCRdb, was assigned here through DNA to germline matching. Germline assignment: CDR1 GEAIGNYY and CDR2 EKD. CDR3 length: 20 amino acids. CDR3 in amino acids: CACDTALGIPRSWDTRQMFF. The CDR3 DNA reads TGTGCCTGTGACACCGCGCTGGGGATACCCCGCTCCTGGGACACTCGACAGATGTTTTTC.

In its sample, this clone ranks as medium-sized (0.01 to 0.1%). Other nucleotide sequences from this sample produce the same CDR3. This chain joins TRDV1 and TRDJ1; D not resolved. This CDR3 comprises 17 residues. The germline CDR1 and CDR2 sequences are TSWWSYY and QGS. Trimming pared 1 base from V and 3 bases from J, leaving 18 bases between. The CDR3 reads CALGERWFTPRADKLIF. The CDR3 DNA reads TGTGCTCTTGGGGAACGATGGTTTACTCCTCGGGCCGATAAACTCATCTTT.

A few counts support this clone. The protein given by TCRdb reflects a much larger clone and differs at residue 15 from this DNA's translation, likely from a read error; the protein shown is the DNA's translation. The chain links TRDV1 to TRDJ1, with 11 bases identical to TRDD3. The CDR3 consists of 23 residues. Germline V gene data show CDR1 as TSWWSYY and CDR2 as QGS. The V gene end was trimmed by 2 bases and the J gene end by 0 bases; junction bases not matched to a gene: 23. CDR3 in DNA: TGTGCTCTTGGGGAAAATCCCTTCCTACATGTGGGGGATACGACGAGCGACACCGATAAACTCATCTTT. It codes for CALGENPFLHVGDTTSDTDKLIF.

At least ten counts were recorded for this clone. The CDR3 protein is CALGEICDKRYWTDKLIF. CDR3 DNA sequence: TGTGCTCTTGGGGAAATCTGCGATAAACGATATTGGACCGATAAACTCATCTTT. The chain is built from TRDV1 and TRDJ1; no clear D gene. V was clipped by 2 bases and J by 2 bases, with 21 bases between them. The V gene's germline CDR1 is TSWWSYY and CDR2 QGS. The CDR3 extends over 18 amino acids.

Regarding this clone: The protein TCRdb gives is from a much larger clone and does not agree with this DNA's translation at residue 14, likely a read error; the protein shown here comes from the DNA. The chain couples TRAV36/DV7 to TRDJ1; D is perhaps TRDD2 or TRDD3 (8 bases each). CDR3 length: 30 residues. CDR1 VTNFRS and CDR2 LTSSGIE come from the germline V gene (reference sequence). The V end was cut by 7 bases, the J end by 0 bases, with 64 bases between. The CDR3 DNA reads as TGTGCTTATACCTTCCTAGACGGCGTGTGGGATTCTGCAAAGGGATACGCTTATCCACCTACCTGCTCGTACACCGATAAACTCATCTTT. This encodes CAYTFLDGVWDSAKGYAYPPTCSYTDKLIF. Full variable domain (outside the CDR3, taken from reference TRAV36/DV7 and TRDJ1): EDKVVQSPLSLVVHEGDTVTLNCSYEVTNFRSLLWYKQEKKAPTFLFMLTSSGIEKKSGRLSSILDKKELSSILNITATQTGDSAIYLCAYTFLDGVWDSAKGYAYPPTCSYTDKLIFGKGTRVTVEP.

This clone was detected only a few times. The mismatch at residue 17 between this DNA's translation and the TCRdb protein of a much larger clone likely reflects a read error; the protein shown is translated from the DNA. The chain employs TRDV3 and TRDJ1, with D possibly matching TRDD3 (9 bases). CDR3 length: 19 amino acids. Germline values: CDR1 TVYSNPD, CDR2 GDNSRS (reference sequence). The CDR3 sequence: CAHRPSYPLGDLYTDKPIF. The CDR3 region has the DNA TGTGCCCACCGGCCTTCCTATCCGCTGGGGGATTTGTACACCGATAAACCCATCTTT.

This clone was picked up a small number of times. Only one base separates this from a far larger clonotype, so it likely reflects a read error. The same CDR3 arises from other DNA sequences in this sample as well. The chain employs TRDV1 and TRDJ1; no firm D call. In germline, CDR1 is TSWWSYY, CDR2 QGS. There are 22 residues in the CDR3. The CDR3, as DNA: TGTGCTCTTGGGGGCCTCCCTTTTCCCGAAAGGCGACCCACGAAGAAGACCGACAAACTCATCTTT. Encoded protein: CALGGLPFPERRPTKKTDKLIF.

This clone was seen many times. This sequence joins TRDV1 and TRDJ1, with TRDD2 as a possible D gene (6 bases). V was clipped by 4 bases and J by 2 bases, with 20 bases between them. The germline V gene has CDR1 TSWWSYY and CDR2 QGS. The CDR3 sequence is 17 residues long. CDR3 in DNA: TGTGCTCTTGGGGTACTTCCTTCTCACCGGGGGACCGATAAACTCATCTTT. Translating gives CALGVLPSHRGTDKLIF.

As concerns this clone: The translation of this DNA and the TCRdb protein of a much larger clone differ at residue 10, probably owing to a read error; the protein shown here is translated from the DNA. The genes are TRDV1 and TRDJ1, with a weak D call TRDD2 (6 bases). Germline V gene sequence: CDR1 TSWWSYY, CDR2 QGS. CDR3 size: 17 residues. V was pared by 0 bases and J by 0 bases, with 14 bases between. As DNA, the CDR3 is TGTGCTCTTGGGGAACTTCCTACCCGGGCGTACACCGATAAACTCATCTTT. It encodes CALGELPTRAYTDKLIF.

Of note for this clone: TCRdb's protein for this DNA is that of a much larger clone and differs from the translation at residue 14, likely a read error; the protein shown is the DNA translation. This CDR3 is CALGELSFPLLFRPYTDKLIF. Here the CDR3 DNA reads TGTGCTCTTGGGGAACTTTCTTTCCCCCTGCTATTCCGCCCTTACACCGATAAACTCATCTTT. The chain employs TRDV1 and TRDJ1; D call uncertain. The ends were cut back, 0 bases at V and 0 bases at J, with 26 bases in the middle. The CDR3 runs to 21 residues. The germline V gene encodes CDR1 TSWWSYY and CDR2 QGS.

In its sample, this clone was seen a few times. TCRdb has a much larger clone's protein, which differs at residue 17 from the translation of this DNA, likely because of a read error; what is shown is the protein translated from the DNA. The V and J genes are TRAV38-2/DV8 and TRDJ1, with a possible D match to TRDD2 (6 bases). The V gene lost 4 bases and the J gene lost 7 bases, with 38 bases spanning the gap. The CDR3 loop spans 21 amino acids. The germline V gene encodes CDR1 TSESDYY and CDR2 QEAYKQQN. DNA for the CDR3: TGTGCTTATAGGGGCCCTCCTACTTCTAGGGGTAAATCGAGTGTGGAAGTTAAACTCATCTTT. Translation gives CAYRGPPTSRGKSSVEVKLIF.

This clone was counted a few times. This DNA translates differently at residue 15 from the TCRdb protein, which is that of a much larger clone; a read error is likely, and the protein shown is the DNA's own translation. The chain uses TRDV1 and TRDJ1; TRDD3 might be the D (10 bases). No J gene is reported in TCRdb; it was inferred here by comparing the DNA with germline. CDR1 and CDR2 (germline): TSWWSYY, QGS. V lost 4 bases to trimming and J lost 3 bases, with 42 bases between them. CDR3 size: 24 residues. Written as DNA, the CDR3 is TGTGCTCTTGGGGCCCGCCTTCCTACCAATAAACTGGGGGATGCGGAGGTCAGATCCGATAAACTCATCTTT. It translates to CALGARLPTNKLGDAEVRSDKLIF.

This clone was detected only a few times. TCRdb's protein for this DNA is that of a much larger clone and differs from the translation at residue 7, likely a read error; the protein shown is the DNA translation. This chain's CDR3 is CACDTLLGTGGLLDTDKLIF. The DNA of the CDR3 is TGTGCCTGTGACACTCTTCTCGGGACTGGGGGTCTACTGGACACCGATAAACTCATCTTT. The V call is TRDV2, the J call TRDJ1, with 8 bases matching TRDD3. TCRdb lists no J gene, so it was determined here by aligning the DNA to germline. Trimming removed 1 base from V and 0 bases from J; junction bases left unmatched: 18. The V gene's germline CDR1 is GEAIGNYY and CDR2 EKD. This CDR3 spans 20 amino acids.

In this sample, this clone turned up many times. This likely stems from a read error, as it lies one base from a far larger clone. The identical CDR3 is also encoded by other nucleotide sequences in the sample. The V gene is TRDV1, the J gene TRDJ1; 8 nucleotides line up with TRDD3. Germline-derived CDR1 and CDR2 are TSWWSYY and QGS. The CDR3 sequence is 25 residues long. The V and J ends lost 0 bases and 0 bases, in that order; junction bases with no gene match: 30. CDR3 protein: CALGELGPPLGPLDWGELYTDKLIF. The CDR3 DNA follows: TGTGCTCTTGGGGAACTAGGTCCCCCCTTAGGGCCCCTCGACTGGGGGGAATTGTACACCGATAAACTCATCTTT.

This clone showed up just a few times. The protein TCRdb gives is from a much larger clone and does not agree with this DNA's translation at residue 17, likely a read error; the protein shown here comes from the DNA. This rearrangement joins TRDV2 to TRDJ1; 8 nucleotides align to TRDD3. The J gene, not given by TCRdb, was assigned here from a germline match of the nucleotide sequence. The V segment lost 0 bases and the J segment 3 bases; nucleotides outside the gene matches: 26. Germline V CDR1 and CDR2: GEAIGNYY, EKD. The CDR3 has 22 residues. CDR3 sequence (DNA): TGTGCCTGTGACACCGACGAAGGAAGTCAGAGTACTGGGGGGGCCTACCCCGATAAACTCATCTTT. This gives the protein CACDTDEGSQSTGGAYPDKLIF.

Turning to this clone: The protein held in TCRdb is that of a much larger clone and does not match this DNA's translation at residue 7, likely because of a read error; the protein shown is translated from the DNA. The chain uses TRDV1 and TRDJ1; D perhaps matches TRDD3 (5 bases). Trimming removed 3 bases at V and 4 bases at J, with 12 bases between. Germline V gene data show CDR1 as TSWWSYY and CDR2 as QGS. CDR3 length: 14 amino acids. The CDR3, as DNA: TGTGCTCTTGGGGAGGATAAAGGGGACGATAAACTCATCTTT. It codes for CALGEDKGDDKLIF.

This clone was seen a handful of times. TCRdb records a much larger clone's protein for this DNA, with a difference at residue 5 that likely arises from a read error; the protein given is the translation of the DNA. The chain joins TRDV1 to TRDJ1; D is perhaps TRDD3 (6 bases). The germline V gene encodes CDR1 TSWWSYY and CDR2 QGS. V was shortened by 4 bases and J by 3 bases, with 24 bases between the two germline ends. This CDR3 has 18 residues. CDR3 bases: TGTGCTCTTGGGGGAAGTCGGGTACGTTTGGGGATTCCCGATAAACTCATCTTT. Its translation: CALGGSRVRLGIPDKLIF.

With respect to this clone: The protein TCRdb gives is from a much larger clone and does not agree with this DNA's translation at residue 13, likely a read error; the protein shown here comes from the DNA. J is TRDJ1 and V is TRDV1; 7 bases are shared with TRDD3. TCRdb supplies no J gene; here it was assigned by aligning the nucleotide sequence to germline. V dropped 3 bases and J dropped 0; count of bases not matched to a gene: 16. The CDR3 extends over 19 amino acids. The germline V gene has CDR1 TSWWSYY and CDR2 QGS. This chain's CDR3 is CALGEPSSLGVHYTDKLIF. CDR3 in DNA: TGTGCTCTTGGGGAGCCTAGTAGTCTGGGGGTCCACTACACCGATAAACTCATCTTT.

This clone was observed many times. This DNA's translation and the protein TCRdb lists, from a much larger clone, do not match at residue 8, likely due to a read error; the protein shown is translated from the DNA. J is TRDJ1 and V is TRDV1; D ambiguous. Trimming cost V 4 bases and J 3 bases, with 30 bases left between them. This CDR3 has 20 amino acids. Germline-derived CDR1 and CDR2 are TSWWSYY and QGS. Written as DNA, the CDR3 is TGTGCTCTTGGGGTATTATTCCATCACCCCAGGGGTCCGAGGGCCGATAAACTCATCTTT. Protein sequence: CALGVLFHHPRGPRADKLIF.

This clone was seen many times. This DNA's translation and the protein TCRdb lists, from a much larger clone, do not match at residue 9, likely due to a read error; the protein shown is translated from the DNA. The V gene is TRDV1, the J gene TRDJ1; tentatively, D is TRDD3 (6 bases). Germline CDR1 TSWWSYY, CDR2 QGS. This CDR3 has 19 residues. V lost 2 bases, J lost 0 bases, and 22 bases lay in between. CDR3 loop: CALGEGAGVRRGYTDKLIF. CDR3 nucleotide sequence: TGTGCTCTTGGGGAAGGCGCTGGGGTCCGGAGAGGGTACACCGATAAACTCATCTTT.